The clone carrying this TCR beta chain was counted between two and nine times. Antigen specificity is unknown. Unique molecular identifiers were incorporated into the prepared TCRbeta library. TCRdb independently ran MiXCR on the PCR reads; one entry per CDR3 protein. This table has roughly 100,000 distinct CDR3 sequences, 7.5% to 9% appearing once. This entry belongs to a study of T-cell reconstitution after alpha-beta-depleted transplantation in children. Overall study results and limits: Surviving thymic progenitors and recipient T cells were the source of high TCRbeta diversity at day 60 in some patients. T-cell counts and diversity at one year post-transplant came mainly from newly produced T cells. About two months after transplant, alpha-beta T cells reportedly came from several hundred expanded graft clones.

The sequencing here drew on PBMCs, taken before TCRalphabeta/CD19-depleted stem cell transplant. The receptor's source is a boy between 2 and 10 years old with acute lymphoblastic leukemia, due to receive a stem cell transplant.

CDR3 sequence reads: CASSPRQGAASYGYTF. CDR3 nucleotide sequence: TGTGCCAGCAGCCCGAGACAGGGGGCCGCCTCCTATGGCTACACCTTC. The chain uses TRBV5-5 and TRBJ1-2; 10 bases align to TRBD1. Germline V CDR1 and CDR2: SGHKS, YYEKEE (reference sequence). The CDR3 consists of 16 residues. The trim removed 4 bases at V and 4 bases at J, leaving 10 bases unmatched.